These 15 T cell receptor beta chains were all obtained from the same sample, sequenced in a study of cytomegalovirus exposure and HLA in healthy donors. Some clones are missing from TCRdb's copy, which holds only in-frame ones; the method was immunoSEQ multiplex PCR. The sample yields roughly 120,000 clones, approximately 88% seen once. The specimen sequenced was PBMCs. The receptor source for this set is a woman under 40 in good health and CMV-seropositive.

The chain carries TRBV19 and TRBJ1-1; weak D call: TRBD1 (5 bases). This CDR3 spans 14 amino acids. Trimming pared 4 bases from V and 5 bases from J, leaving 14 bases between. Germline CDR1 reads LNHDA; CDR2 reads SQIVND (reference sequence). Here the CDR3 DNA reads TGTGCCAGTAGTAGGGGGGGATTAGGAACTGAAGCTTTCTTT. It specifies CASSRGGLGTEAFF.

The chain employs TRBV27 and TRBJ2-3; 9 bases line up with TRBD2. Germline loops: CDR1 MNHEY, CDR2 SMNVEV (reference sequence). The CDR3 totals 14 residues. Unmatched junction bases numbered 10, after V lost 10 bases and J lost 5 bases. The CDR3 here is CATTAGGGVDTQYF. The DNA of the CDR3 is TGTGCCACGACAGCGGGAGGAGGGGTAGATACGCAGTATTTT.

This clone appeared a single time. The chain combines TRBV29-1 with TRBJ1-2; TRBD1 aligns across 8 bases. CDR1 and CDR2 (germline): SQVTM, ANQGSEA. The J segment lost 6 bases and the V segment lost 7 bases, leaving 7 bases of the junction unmatched. The CDR3 runs 12 residues. The CDR3 is CSGTGGSNGYTF. The CDR3 nucleotides are TGCAGCGGAACAGGGGGGTCTAATGGCTACACCTTC. Together with reference TRBV29-1 and TRBJ1-2, the CDR3 gives the full variable domain: SAVISQKPSRDICQRGTSLTIQCQVDSQVTMMFWYRQQPGQSLTLIATANQGSEATYESGFVIDKFPISRPNLTFSTLTVSNMSPEDSSIYLCSGTGGSNGYTFGSGTRLTVV.

The chain employs TRBV4-1 and TRBJ1-2; tentative D call: TRBD1 (5 bases). The V gene lost 0 bases and the J gene lost 7 bases, with 12 bases spanning the gap. The CDR3 totals 14 residues. The germline V gene encodes CDR1 MGHRA and CDR2 YSYEKL. The CDR3 protein is CASSQEPRAGGYTF. In DNA form, the CDR3 reads TGCGCCAGCAGCCAAGAGCCCAGGGCTGGTGGCTACACCTTC.

This sequence joins TRBV7-6 and TRBJ2-5; 10 bases are shared with TRBD2. The V segment lost 6 bases and the J segment 5 bases; nucleotides outside the gene matches: 24. Germline assignment: CDR1 SGHVS and CDR2 FNYEAQ. The CDR3 covers 20 residues. This CDR3 reads CASRESGASGSLAIRETQYF. Here the CDR3 DNA reads TGTGCCAGCAGGGAATCGGGGGCTAGCGGGAGTTTGGCGATTAGGGAGACCCAGTACTTC.

CDR3: CASSQVEAPYGYTF. The CDR3 nucleotides read TGCGCCAGCAGCCAGGTGGAGGCTCCCTATGGCTACACCTTC. The chain joins TRBV4-3 to TRBJ1-2; D remains unclear. This CDR3 is built from 14 residues. V was cut by 3 bases and J by 4 bases, with 12 bases left in between. The V gene's germline CDR1 is LGHNA and CDR2 YSLEER.

The V and J genes are TRBV6-1 and TRBJ2-1, with a weak D call TRBD2 (6 bases). CDR3 length: 13 residues. Germline lookup yields CDR1 MNHNS and CDR2 SASEGT. The germline V and J ends were trimmed by 7 bases and 2 bases, with 9 bases remaining between them. The chain's CDR3 is CASIAGPYNEQFF. Written as DNA, the CDR3 is TGTGCCAGCATTGCGGGGCCCTACAATGAGCAGTTCTTC.

CDR3 in DNA: TGTGCCAGCAGGGTCACAGGGGTCCATCAGCCCCAGCATTTT. Protein product: CASRVTGVHQPQHF. The V gene is TRBV6-1, the J gene TRBJ1-5, with 7 bases aligning to TRBD1. CDR1 is MNHNS and CDR2 is SASEGT in the germline V gene. V lost 6 bases, J lost 5 bases, and 7 bases stayed unmatched. The CDR3 loop spans 14 amino acids.

V and J are TRBV5-1 and TRBJ2-7; no firm D call. The V end lost 5 bases, the J end lost 7 bases, and 16 bases lay between the germline ends. Germline V gives CDR1 SGHRS, CDR2 YFSETQ. The CDR3 consists of 13 residues. The CDR3 loop reads CASRSAERWEQYF. The CDR3 coding sequence is TGCGCCAGCAGGTCGGCGGAGAGGTGGGAGCAGTACTTC.

This clone came up once. J is TRBJ2-2 and V is TRBV15, with TRBD2 matching 7 bases. The CDR3 sequence is 18 residues long. V lost 0 bases to trimming and J lost 4 bases; unmatched junction nucleotides: 11. CDR1 and CDR2 (germline): LNHNV, YYDKDF (reference sequence). The CDR3 DNA reads TGTGCCACCAGCAGAGATAGCCATGGACTAGGACTCACCGGGGAGCTGTTTTTT. This translates into CATSRDSHGLGLTGELFF.

The rearrangement links TRBV7-6 to TRBJ1-1, with D tentatively TRBD1 (5 bases). The CDR3 runs to 12 residues. Trimming cost V 6 bases and J 4 bases, with 9 bases left between them. Germline lookup yields CDR1 SGHVS and CDR2 FNYEAQ. In DNA form, the CDR3 reads TGTGCCAGCAGGGGCAGGGCCACTGAAGCTTTCTTT. It specifies CASRGRATEAFF.

This clone was counted once. V gene TRBV6-6 combines with J gene TRBJ1-2, with a tentative D call TRBD1 (5 bases). The V end lost 7 bases, the J end lost 4 bases, and 13 bases lay between the germline ends. From germline, CDR1 is MNHNY and CDR2 SVGAGI (reference sequence). The CDR3 consists of 13 residues. DNA for the CDR3: TGTGCCAGCACTCAACCAGGGTTCTATGGCTACACCTTC. Amino acids: CASTQPGFYGYTF.

The rearrangement joins TRBV4-1 to TRBJ2-1; 7 positions match TRBD1. The CDR3 runs to 15 residues. CDR1 is MGHRA and CDR2 is YSYEKL in the germline V gene. The V gene end was trimmed by 0 bases and the J gene end by 12 bases; junction bases not matched to a gene: 11. The DNA of the CDR3 is TGCGCCAGCAGCCAAGAAGGGGTCGAGGGGGCGAGGCAGTTCTTC. As protein: CASSQEGVEGARQFF.

V is TRBV4-2 and J is TRBJ1-1; 7 positions match TRBD1. The J segment lost 2 bases and the V segment lost 0 bases, leaving 3 bases of the junction unmatched. The CDR3 runs to 15 residues. Germline CDR1 is LGHNA and CDR2 is YNFKEQ. CDR3: CASSQDGDSNTEAFF. CDR3 DNA: TGTGCCAGCAGCCAAGATGGGGACAGTAACACTGAAGCTTTCTTT.

As for this clone: Additional DNA sequences in this sample encode the identical CDR3. The chain combines TRBV19 with TRBJ1-3; no clear D gene. CDR1 is LNHDA, CDR2 SQIVND, per germline (reference sequence). CDR3 size: 12 residues. V lost 7 bases to trimming and J lost 0 bases, with 4 bases between them. CDR3 sequence: CASTSSGNTIYF. In nucleotides, the CDR3 is TGTGCCAGTACTAGCTCTGGAAACACCATATATTTT.